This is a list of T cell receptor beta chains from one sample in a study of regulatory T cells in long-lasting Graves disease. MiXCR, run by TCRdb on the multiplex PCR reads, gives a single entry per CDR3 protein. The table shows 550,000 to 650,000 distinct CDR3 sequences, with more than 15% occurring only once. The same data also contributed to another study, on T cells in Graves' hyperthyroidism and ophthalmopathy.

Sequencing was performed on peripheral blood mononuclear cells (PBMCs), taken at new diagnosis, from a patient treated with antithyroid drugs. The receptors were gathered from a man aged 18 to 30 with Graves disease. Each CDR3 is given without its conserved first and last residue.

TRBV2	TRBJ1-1	AIPVGANTEAF
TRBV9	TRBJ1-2	ASSVKGSYGYT
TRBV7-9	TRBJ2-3	ASSSGSADTQY
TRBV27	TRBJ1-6	ASFQGGPNSPLH
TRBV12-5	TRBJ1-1	ASGGTMNTEAF
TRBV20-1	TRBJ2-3	SARPLGFTHDTQY
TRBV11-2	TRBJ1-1	ASSLGTRDRTEAF
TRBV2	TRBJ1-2	ASSVRVSNYGYT
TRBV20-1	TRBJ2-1	SARDVQGARQF
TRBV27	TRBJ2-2	ASSLTGTNTGELF
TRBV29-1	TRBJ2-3	SVESRVITDTQY
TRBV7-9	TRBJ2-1	ASSPPRRQGVSYNEQF
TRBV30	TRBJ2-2	AWSLAGGGTGELF
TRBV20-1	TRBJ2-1	SARVAGRDYNEQF
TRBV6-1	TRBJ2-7	ATGRGSYEQY
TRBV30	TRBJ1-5	AWTSGAGNQPQH
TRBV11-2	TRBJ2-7	ASSQERVGYEQY
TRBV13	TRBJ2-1	ASSQTLAGGSYNEQF
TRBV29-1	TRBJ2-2	SVKMTSGSLDTGELF
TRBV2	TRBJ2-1	ASSGLAGKLSSYNEQF
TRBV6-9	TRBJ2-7	ASSYRASGSYEQY
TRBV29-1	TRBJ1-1	SVPSAGRVEL
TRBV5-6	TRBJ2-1	ASSSVEGNEQF
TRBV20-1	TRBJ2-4	SARVPAKNIQY
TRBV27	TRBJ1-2	ASSRLSGATYGYT
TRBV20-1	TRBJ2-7	SAAGPARSYEQY
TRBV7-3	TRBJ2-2	ASSSNPGLYGTGELF
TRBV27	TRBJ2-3	ASSSQGLGESTDTQY
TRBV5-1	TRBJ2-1	ASSALGRSSYNEQF
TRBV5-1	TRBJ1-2	ASTPSQGARGYT
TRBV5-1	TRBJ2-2	ASSLLDEKGTGELF
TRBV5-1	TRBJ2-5	ASSFYPSDEETQY
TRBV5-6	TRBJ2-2	ASSYRGGIPGELF
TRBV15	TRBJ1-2	ATSRNRQEQYGYT
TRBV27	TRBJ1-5	ASSPGQGNNQPQH
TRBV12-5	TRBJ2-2	ASGPTPGPNTGELF
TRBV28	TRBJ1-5	ASSLSGYQPQH
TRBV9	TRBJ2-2	ASSASGANTGELF
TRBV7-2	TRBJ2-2	ASSLVREVLTTGELF
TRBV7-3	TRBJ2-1	ASSSGLANEQF
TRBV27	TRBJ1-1	ASTLTGGRTEAF
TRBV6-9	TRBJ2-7	ASSYPSPTSGDSYEQY
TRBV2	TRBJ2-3	ASSLDVTQY
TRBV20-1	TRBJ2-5	SARDPRGAQETQY
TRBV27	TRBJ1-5	ASSFDRATNQPQH
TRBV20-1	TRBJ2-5	SAPIAGRSQY